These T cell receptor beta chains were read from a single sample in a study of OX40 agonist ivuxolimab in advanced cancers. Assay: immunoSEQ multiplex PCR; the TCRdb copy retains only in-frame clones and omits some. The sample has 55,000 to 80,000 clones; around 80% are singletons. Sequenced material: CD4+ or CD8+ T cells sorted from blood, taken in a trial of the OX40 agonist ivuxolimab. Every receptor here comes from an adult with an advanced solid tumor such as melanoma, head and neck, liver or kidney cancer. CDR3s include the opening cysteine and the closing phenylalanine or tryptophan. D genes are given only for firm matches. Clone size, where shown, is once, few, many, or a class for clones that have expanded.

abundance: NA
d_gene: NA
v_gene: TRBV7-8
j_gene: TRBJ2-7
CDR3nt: TGTGCCAGCAGCTTAGAGGGGGGCCTGTACGAGCAGTACTTC
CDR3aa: CASSLEGGLYEQYF

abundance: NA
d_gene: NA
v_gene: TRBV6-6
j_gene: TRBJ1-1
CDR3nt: TGTGCCAGCGGAAAGATCAGGGTTGGCACTGAAGCTTTCTTT
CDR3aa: CASGKIRVGTEAFF

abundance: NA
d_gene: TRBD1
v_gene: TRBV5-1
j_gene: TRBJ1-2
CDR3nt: TGCGCCAGCAGCTTGGAGGGACAGGGAGGCTACACCTTC
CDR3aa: CASSLEGQGGYTF

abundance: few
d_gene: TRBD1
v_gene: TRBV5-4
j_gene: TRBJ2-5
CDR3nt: TGTGCCAGCAGCTCCCGAAGGGGGCAGAGGGGAGAGACCCAGTACTTC
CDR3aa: CASSSRRGQRGETQYF

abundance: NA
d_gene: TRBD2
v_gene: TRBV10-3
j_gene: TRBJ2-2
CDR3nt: TGTGCCATAGGGACTAGCGGGGGGGCCGCGGAGACCGGGGAGCTGTTTTTT
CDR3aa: CAIGTSGGAAETGELFF

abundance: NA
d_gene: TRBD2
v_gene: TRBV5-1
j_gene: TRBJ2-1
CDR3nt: TGCGCCAGCAAGGGGGTTAGCGGGACCTCCTACAATGAGCAGTTCTTC
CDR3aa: CASKGVSGTSYNEQFF

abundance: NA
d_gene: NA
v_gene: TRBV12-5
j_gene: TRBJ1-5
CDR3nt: TGTGCTAGTGGTTTGTTGGTACAGCCCCAGCATTTT
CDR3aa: CASGLLVQPQHF

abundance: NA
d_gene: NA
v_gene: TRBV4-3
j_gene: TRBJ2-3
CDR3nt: TGCGCCAGCAGCCAAGAGGGGGCGGGGGCCACAGATACGCAGTATTTT
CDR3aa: CASSQEGAGATDTQYF

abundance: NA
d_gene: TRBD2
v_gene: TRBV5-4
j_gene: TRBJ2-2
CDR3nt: TGTGCCAGCAGCCTGCCTGGGACTAGCGCCGCCGGGGAGCTGTTTTTT
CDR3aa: CASSLPGTSAAGELFF

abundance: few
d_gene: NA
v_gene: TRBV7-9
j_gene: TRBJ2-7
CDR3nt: TGTGCCAGCAGCCCCAGGGGAGCGGGCCACGAGCAGTACTTC
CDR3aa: CASSPRGAGHEQYF

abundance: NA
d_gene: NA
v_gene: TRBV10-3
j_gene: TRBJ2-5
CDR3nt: TGTGCCATCAGTCTGAACCAAGAGACCCAGTACTTC
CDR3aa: CAISLNQETQYF

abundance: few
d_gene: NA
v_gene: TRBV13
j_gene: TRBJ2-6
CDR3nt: TGTGCCAGCAACTCCTTCACGGGGGCGAACTCTGGGGCCAACGTCCTGACTTTC
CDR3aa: CASNSFTGANSGANVLTF

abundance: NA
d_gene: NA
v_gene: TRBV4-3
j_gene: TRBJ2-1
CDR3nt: TGCGCCAGCAGCCAAGATAGTCTGGGGACTGGAAACTCTGAGCAGTTCTTC
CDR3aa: CASSQDSLGTGNSEQFF

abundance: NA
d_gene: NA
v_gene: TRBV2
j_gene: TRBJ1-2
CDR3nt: TGTGCCAGCAGTGAACATAACTATGGCTACACCTTC
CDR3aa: CASSEHNYGYTF

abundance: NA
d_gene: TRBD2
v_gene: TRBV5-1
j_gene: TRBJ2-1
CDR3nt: TGCGCCAGCAGGGATAGCGGGGGGTACTATGAGCAGTTCTTC
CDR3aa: CASRDSGGYYEQFF

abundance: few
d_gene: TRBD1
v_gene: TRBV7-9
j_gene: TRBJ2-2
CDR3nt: TGTGCCAGCAGCTTAACACGGGCGAGACAGGGATACACCGGGGAGCTGTTTTTT
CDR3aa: CASSLTRARQGYTGELFF

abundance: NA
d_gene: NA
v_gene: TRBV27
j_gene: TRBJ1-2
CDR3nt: TGTGCCAGCAGTTTAGTCAGGGGTGACTCTAACTATGGCTACACCTTC
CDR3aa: CASSLVRGDSNYGYTF

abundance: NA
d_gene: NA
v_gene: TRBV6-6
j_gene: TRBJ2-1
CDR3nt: TGTGCCAGCAGCAATCTCCCCGGCAATGAGCAGTTCTTC
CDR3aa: CASSNLPGNEQFF

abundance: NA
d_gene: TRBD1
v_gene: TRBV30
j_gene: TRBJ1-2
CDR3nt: TGTGCCTGGAATGGGAAGGACAGGTCCTCGGAGAGTTATGGCTACACCTTC
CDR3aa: CAWNGKDRSSESYGYTF

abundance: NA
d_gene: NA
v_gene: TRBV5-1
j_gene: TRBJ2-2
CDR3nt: TGCGCCAGCAGCCCATCAGGGGAATTTGGCACCGGGGAGCTGTTTTTT
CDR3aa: CASSPSGEFGTGELFF

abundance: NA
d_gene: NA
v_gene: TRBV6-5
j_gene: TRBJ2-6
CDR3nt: TGTGCCAGCAGTTATGGCTCTGGGGCCAACGTCCTGACTTTC
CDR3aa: CASSYGSGANVLTF

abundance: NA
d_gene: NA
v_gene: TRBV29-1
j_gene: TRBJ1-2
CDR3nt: TGCAGCGTTGATATTACAGGGAGTTTGCTCCTAGGGGGCTACACCTTC
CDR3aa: CSVDITGSLLLGGYTF

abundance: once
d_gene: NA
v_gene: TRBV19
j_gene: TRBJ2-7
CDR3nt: TGTGCCAGTAGTAAGGACAGAGCCTACGAGCAGTACTTC
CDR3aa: CASSKDRAYEQYF

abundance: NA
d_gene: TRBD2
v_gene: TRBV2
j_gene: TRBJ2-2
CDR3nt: TGTGCCAGCAGTGTACTAGCGGGGGATACGAACACCGGGGAGCTGTTTTTT
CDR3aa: CASSVLAGDTNTGELFF

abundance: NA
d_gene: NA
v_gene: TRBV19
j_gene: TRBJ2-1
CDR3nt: TGTGCCAGTACCTTTGGCCCATACAATGAGCAGTTCTTC
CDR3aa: CASTFGPYNEQFF

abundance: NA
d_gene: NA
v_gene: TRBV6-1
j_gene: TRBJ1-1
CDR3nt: TGTGCCAGCAGTGAAGCGCGATGGGGGTCAGCTTTCTTT
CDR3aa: CASSEARWGSAFF

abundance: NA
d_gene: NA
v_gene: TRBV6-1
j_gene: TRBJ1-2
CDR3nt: NA
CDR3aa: CASRVGQGSYGYIF

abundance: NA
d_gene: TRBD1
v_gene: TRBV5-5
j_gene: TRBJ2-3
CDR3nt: TGTGCCAGCAGCGGGGGACAGACAGATACGCAGTATTTT
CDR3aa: CASSGGQTDTQYF

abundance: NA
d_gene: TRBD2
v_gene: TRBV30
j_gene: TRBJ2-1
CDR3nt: TGTGCCTGGAGCTCCTACACTAGCGGGGGCTCCAATGAGCAGTTCTTC
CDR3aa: CAWSSYTSGGSNEQFF

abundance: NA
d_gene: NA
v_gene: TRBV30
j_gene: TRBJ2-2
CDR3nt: TGTGCCTGGAGTGTAAGGGGGGAGCTGTTTTTT
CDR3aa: CAWSVRGELFF